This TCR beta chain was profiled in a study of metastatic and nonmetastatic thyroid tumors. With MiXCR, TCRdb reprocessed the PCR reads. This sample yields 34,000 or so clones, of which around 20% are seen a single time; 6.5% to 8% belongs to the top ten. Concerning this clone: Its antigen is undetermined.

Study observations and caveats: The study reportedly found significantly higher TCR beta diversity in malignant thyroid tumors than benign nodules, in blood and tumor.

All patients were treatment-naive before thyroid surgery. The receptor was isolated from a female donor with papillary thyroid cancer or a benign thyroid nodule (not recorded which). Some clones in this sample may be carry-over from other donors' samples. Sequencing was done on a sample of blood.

CDR3: CSARWGDTQYF. CDR3 DNA: TGCAGTGCTAGGTGGGGGGATACGCAGTATTTT. The V and J genes are TRBV20-1 and TRBJ2-3, with D perhaps TRBD1 or TRBD2 (5 bases each). CDR1 and CDR2 from the germline V gene are DFQATT and SNEGSKA (reference sequence). Deletions cut 3 bases from V and 6 bases from J, with 7 bases between. CDR3 size: 11 residues.